The 13 T cell receptor beta chains presented below share a single source sample, sequenced in a study of tumor-infiltrating lymphocytes in primary liver carcinoma. Both blood RNA, taken from unsorted whole blood, and germline DNA were extracted. The investigators made TCR beta cDNA from roughly 0.45 ug total RNA, using a constant-region primer. Libraries covering TCR beta were generated through three nested multiplex PCR rounds (using a slightly modified ARM-PCR). Use of TRBV1-TRBV30 forward primers with a C-beta reverse primer characterized the first two PCR rounds, which lasted approximately 11 cycles each. MiXCR, applied by TCRdb to the multiplex PCR reads, yields one record per CDR3 protein. The table includes 330,000 or so distinct CDR3 sequences, roughly two thirds detected once. The sequencing sample was made of peripheral blood. These receptors were taken from a man between 40 and 49 years old with primary liver carcinoma and hepatitis B virus infection.

The genes are TRBV29-1 and TRBJ1-2; TRBD1 agrees at 9 bases. Germline V CDR1 and CDR2: SQVTM, ANQGSEA. Trimming removed 7 bases from V and 7 bases from J; junction bases left unmatched: 19. The CDR3 runs to 16 residues. The CDR3 spells CSAKTGTGSDTGGYTF. In nucleotides, the CDR3 is TGCAGCGCTAAAACCGGGACAGGGAGTGACACAGGTGGCTACACCTTC.

In regard to this clonotype: A read error may be the cause here, since a much bigger clone is one base away. CDR3 in amino acids: CSKDTLYQETQYF. The CDR3 DNA reads TGTTCCAAAGACACATTGTACCAAGAGACCCAGTACTTC. This chain connects TRBV6-1 to TRBJ2-5; no firm D call. Germline V lookup: CDR1 MNHNS, CDR2 SASEGT. The CDR3 totals 13 residues.

Details on this clonotype: One end of the junction fails to match germline, which may point to a read error. The chain couples TRBV4-1 to TRBJ2-7; tentatively, D is TRBD1 (6 bases). The germline V gene encodes CDR1 MGHRA and CDR2 YSYEKL. The CDR3 length is 16 residues. CDR3 sequence reads: CASSQGLAGELYEQNF. The CDR3 DNA follows: TGCGCCAGCAGCCAAGGTCTTGCAGGGGAACTCTACGAGCAGAACTTC.

The rearrangement links TRBV10-2 to TRBJ2-1; the match to TRBD2 covers 10 bases. V lost 4 bases and J lost 6; bases outside the gene matches: 12. The CDR3 runs to 17 residues. The germline V gene has CDR1 WSHSY and CDR2 SAAADI. The CDR3 DNA reads as TGCGCCAGCAGTGTAGGGACGGGACTAGCGCGACTCAATGAGCAGTTCTTC. Its protein product is CASSVGTGLARLNEQFF.

Worth noting for this clonotype: Relative to the germline gene, one junction end is altered; a read error may explain this. The chain is built from TRBV4-2 and TRBJ2-7; D is tentatively TRBD1 or TRBD2 (5 bases each). Germline CDR1 is LGHNA and CDR2 is YNFKEQ. The CDR3 extends over 15 amino acids. The CDR3 loop is CASSHLGTSSYEQHF. CDR3 coding DNA: TGCGCCAGCAGCCATTTGGGGACGAGCTCCTACGAGCAGCACTTC.

Turning to this clonotype: A read error may account for a junction end that differs from germline. The chain combines TRBV6-5 with TRBJ1-6; the D is unclear. The CDR3 has 15 residues. The germline V gene has CDR1 MNHEY and CDR2 SVGAGI. CDR3 DNA: TGTGCCAGCAGTTACACGACATGGGATAATCCACCCCTCCACTTT. Protein sequence: CASSYTTWDNPPLHF.

This clonotype was found many times. The chain is built from TRBV6-2 or TRBV6-3 and TRBJ2-3; D is unresolved. Trimming removed 0 bases from V and 5 bases from J, with 12 bases in between. The CDR3 is made up of 15 amino acids. Looked up from germline, CDR1 is MNHEY and CDR2 is SVGEGT. The CDR3 spells CASSYSLSRGDTQYF. The DNA for the CDR3 is TGTGCCAGCAGTTACTCGCTCTCTCGTGGAGATACGCAGTATTTT.

This clonotype was seen a handful of times. The chain has TRBV28 and TRBJ2-5; TRBD2 agrees at 9 bases. There are 15 residues in the CDR3. Germline V CDR1 and CDR2: MDHEN, SYDVKM. Trimming cost V 3 bases and J 5 bases; bases outside gene matches: 7. CDR3: CASSFLAGGVETQYF. CDR3 nucleotide sequence: TGTGCCAGCAGTTTTTTGGCGGGAGGGGTGGAGACCCAGTACTTC.

Of note for this clonotype: A much larger clone is a single base away; this may be a read error. The chain joins TRBV6-2 or TRBV6-3 to TRBJ2-7; 9 positions match TRBD1. Germline CDR1 and CDR2: MNHEY and SVGEGT. Trimming took 10 bases from V and 3 from J; bases not matched to a gene: 4. The CDR3 has 12 residues. CDR3 coding DNA: TGTGCCAACAGACAGGGGGTCTACGAGCAGTACTTC. This sequence encodes CANRQGVYEQYF.

This clonotype has only one observation. This may come from a read error, since a much larger clone is one base off. V is TRBV12-3 or TRBV12-4 and J is TRBJ2-7; either TRBD1 or TRBD2 may supply D (5 bases each). The V and J ends lost 4 bases and 4 bases respectively, with 17 bases between them. The CDR3 loop spans 15 amino acids. The CDR3 DNA follows: TGTGCCAGCAGTTGTGACAGCCCTAGCCTATACGAGCAGTACTTC. As protein: CASSCDSPSLYEQYF.

The chain is built from TRBV6-6 and TRBJ2-7, with D perhaps matching TRBD2 (5 bases). V was clipped by 4 bases and J by 5 bases, with 12 bases between them. Germline V gene data show CDR1 as MNHNY and CDR2 as SVGAGI (reference sequence). The CDR3 extends over 13 amino acids. The CDR3 sequence: CASSSQRNHEQYF. CDR3 nucleotide sequence: TGTGCCAGCAGTTCGCAGCGGAACCACGAGCAGTACTTC.

On this clonotype itself: It may be a read error: a sequence one base away is much more abundant. The missing conserved phenylalanine or tryptophan at the end of this CDR3 makes a read error likely. The V gene is TRBV6-5, the J gene TRBJ1-1, with a possible D match to TRBD1 (6 bases). The V and J ends lost 10 bases and 3 bases respectively, with 18 bases between them. The CDR3 sequence is 14 residues long. The germline gives CDR1 MNHEY, CDR2 SVGAGI. The CDR3 nucleotides read TGTGCCACCTTGGGGGGCCCAAGTGACACTGAAGCTTTCTAT. Amino acids: CATLGGPSDTEAFY.

In regard to this clonotype: Given a much more abundant clone one base away, this may be a read error. The genes are TRBV6-2 or TRBV6-3 and TRBJ2-3; perhaps TRBD2 as D (5 bases). Per germline, CDR1 MNHEY and CDR2 SVGEGT. V was cut by 10 bases and J by 2 bases, with 16 bases left in between. The CDR3 runs to 14 residues. This CDR3 is CANTEGPDTDTQYF. DNA for the CDR3: TGTGCCAACACCGAGGGCCCAGACACAGATACGCAGTATTTT.